These 15 T cell receptor beta chains came from one sample sequenced in a study of cytomegalovirus exposure and HLA in healthy donors. With 60 Vbeta and 13 Jbeta primers, the PCR was carried out. Clones were read by immunoSEQ multiplex PCR, and TCRdb kept only the in-frame ones, dropping some. The repertoire holds about 120,000 clones, with 81% as singletons. The material sequenced was PBMCs. The receptor source for this set is a woman in her thirties or forties in good health and CMV-seronegative.

In this sample, this clone turned up once. The V gene is TRBV25-1, the J gene TRBJ1-2, with D possibly being TRBD1 (6 bases). With 2 bases removed from V and 8 bases from J, the gap between germline ends came to 9 bases. Germline-derived CDR1 and CDR2 are MGHDK and SYGVNS. The CDR3 is 12 amino acids. CDR3 residues: CASSEQGSGYTF. The CDR3, as DNA: TGTGCCAGCAGTGAACAGGGGTCCGGCTACACCTTC.

The chain is built from TRBV19 and TRBJ1-1; D not resolved. The CDR3 spans 14 residues. Germline loops: CDR1 LNHDA, CDR2 SQIVND (reference sequence). Trimming removed 5 bases at V and 0 bases at J, with 10 bases between. CDR3 DNA sequence: TGTGCCAGTAGTCCCCAGATCCTGAACACTGAAGCTTTCTTT. It translates to CASSPQILNTEAFF. Using reference TRBV19 and TRBJ1-1 for the parts outside the CDR3, the full variable domain is DGGITQSPKYLFRKEGQNVTLSCEQNLNHDAMYWYRQDPGQGLRLIYYSQIVNDFQKGDIAEGYSVSREKKESFPLTVTSAQKNPTAFYLCASSPQILNTEAFFGQGTRLTVV.

The chain has TRBV7-4 and TRBJ2-7; 9 bases agree with TRBD1. V was clipped by 1 base and J by 2 bases; unmatched bases: 6. The CDR3 consists of 16 residues. The germline V gene has CDR1 SGHVT and CDR2 SQSDAQ. CDR3 amino acids: CASSLVRDRAPYEQYF. CDR3 nucleotides: TGTGCCAGCAGCTTAGTTCGGGACAGGGCTCCCTACGAGCAGTACTTC.

This clone was counted a single time. The chain employs TRBV19 and TRBJ2-1, with 8 positions matching TRBD2. V gave up 3 bases and J gave up 0 bases; unmatched junction bases: 4. CDR1 is LNHDA, CDR2 SQIVND, per germline (reference sequence). This CDR3 is 16 amino acids long. The CDR3 sequence: CASSMVAGSSYNEQFF. The CDR3 bases are TGTGCCAGTAGTATGGTAGCGGGGAGCTCCTACAATGAGCAGTTCTTC.

The J gene is TRBJ2-7, the V gene TRBV6-5, with D perhaps TRBD2 (7 bases). This CDR3 is 16 amino acids long. Trimming removed 2 bases from V and 3 bases from J, with 17 bases in between. Per the germline V gene, CDR1 is MNHEY and CDR2 is SVGAGI. For the CDR3, the DNA is TGTGCCAGCAGTTACGGGGGGGGGCGGGAAAACTACGAGCAGTACTTC. Translation: CASSYGGGRENYEQYF.

The chain uses TRBV7-3 and TRBJ1-5; D remains ambiguous. V was pared by 4 bases and J by 5 bases, with 9 bases between. Germline V gene data show CDR1 as SGHTA and CDR2 as FQGTGA. This CDR3 is 13 amino acids long. The DNA of the CDR3 is TGTGCCAGCAGCTCCAGCCGGGATCAGCCCCAGCATTTT. Residues: CASSSSRDQPQHF.

V and J are TRBV9 and TRBJ1-2; 9 positions agree with TRBD1. Germline CDR1 reads SGDLS; CDR2 reads YYNGEE. Trimming cost V 4 bases and J 2 bases; bases outside gene matches: 3. The CDR3 covers 14 residues. The CDR3 region has the DNA TGTGCCAGCAGCCCCGGGACAGGGAACTATGGCTACACCTTC. Amino acid sequence: CASSPGTGNYGYTF.

J is TRBJ2-7 and V is TRBV19, with D maybe TRBD1 (6 bases). This CDR3 region has 16 residues. Trimming took off 1 base at V and 0 bases at J, with 13 bases between the two ends. Germline V gives CDR1 LNHDA, CDR2 SQIVND (reference sequence). CDR3 loop: CASSIVWTDSSYEQYF. The CDR3 nucleotides read TGTGCCAGTAGTATAGTATGGACGGACAGCTCCTACGAGCAGTACTTC. The full variable domain, its missing parts supplied by reference TRBV19 and TRBJ2-7, is DGGITQSPKYLFRKEGQNVTLSCEQNLNHDAMYWYRQDPGQGLRLIYYSQIVNDFQKGDIAEGYSVSREKKESFPLTVTSAQKNPTAFYLCASSIVWTDSSYEQYFGPGTRLTVT.

V gene TRBV29-1 combines with J gene TRBJ2-2; no definite D call. The CDR3 has 14 amino acids. V shed 5 bases and J shed 4 bases, with 14 bases lying between them. The germline V gene has CDR1 SQVTM and CDR2 ANQGSEA. The CDR3 coding sequence is TGCAGCGTTAATAACGGCCGAGGCACCGGGGAGCTGTTTTTT. Its protein product is CSVNNGRGTGELFF.

The V call is TRBV27, the J call TRBJ2-1; 11 bases fit TRBD2. The CDR3 is 15 amino acids. CDR1 and CDR2 (germline): MNHEY, SMNVEV (reference sequence). With 5 bases clipped from V and 6 bases from J, the junction kept 6 bases outside the gene matches. CDR3 DNA sequence: TGTGCCAGCAGTCTCGGACTAGCGGGCCGCAATGAGCAGTTCTTC. It codes for CASSLGLAGRNEQFF.

This clone has only one observation. The gene calls are TRBV18 and TRBJ1-3; 8 bases are shared with TRBD1. Germline V gene lookup returns CDR1 KGHSH and CDR2 LQKENI. CDR3 length equals 16 residues. With 4 bases clipped from V and 0 bases from J, the junction kept 5 bases outside the gene matches. CDR3 sequence (DNA): TGTGCCAGCTCACGAGCGGGACAGGTCTCTGGAAACACCATATATTTT. Protein sequence: CASSRAGQVSGNTIYF.

This chain links TRBV30 with TRBJ2-7, with TRBD2 matching over 9 bases. Germline V CDR1 and CDR2: GTSNPN, SVGIG (reference sequence). The CDR3 sequence is 12 residues long. The V and J ends lost 7 bases and 13 bases, in that order; junction bases with no gene match: 14. The DNA for the CDR3 is TGTGCCTACGACCCCGGGGGGACTAGCTTATACTTC. This sequence encodes CAYDPGGTSLYF.

This rearrangement joins TRBV6-5 to TRBJ1-2; D perhaps matches TRBD1 (6 bases). The CDR3 spans 15 residues. The V end was cut by 0 bases, the J end by 5 bases, with 13 bases between. Germline CDR1 is MNHEY and CDR2 is SVGAGI. The CDR3: CASSYSSAGAYGYTF. The CDR3 coding sequence is TGTGCCAGCAGTTACTCTTCGGCAGGGGCTTATGGCTACACCTTC.

The V gene is TRBV30, the J gene TRBJ1-3; D possibly corresponds to TRBD1 (5 bases). The CDR3 has 15 amino acids. Germline assignment: CDR1 GTSNPN and CDR2 SVGIG (reference sequence). V was trimmed by 4 bases and J by 0 bases, leaving 13 bases between them. CDR3 residues: CAWTLQVPSGNTIYF. The CDR3 nucleotides are TGTGCCTGGACACTACAGGTTCCCTCTGGAAACACCATATATTTT.

The chain is built from TRBV5-4 and TRBJ1-1; weak D call: TRBD1 (5 bases). V gave up 0 bases and J gave up 3 bases, with 15 bases separating them. The CDR3 has 16 amino acids. The germline V gene encodes CDR1 SGHNT and CDR2 YYREEE (reference sequence). In DNA, the CDR3 is TGTGCCAGCAGCTTGGAGATGGGGTTGGGGCACACTGAAGCTTTCTTT. Its translation is CASSLEMGLGHTEAFF.